This entry lists 8 T cell receptor beta chains sequenced from one sample in a study of Graves' ophthalmopathy and Graves' hyperthyroidism. TCR beta CDR3 regions were amplified from RNA transcripts. Second-round multiplex PCR came after first-round RT-PCR with HTBI primers. TCRdb reanalysed the multiplex PCR reads using MiXCR and keeps one entry per CDR3 protein. The sample shows over 500,000 distinct CDR3 sequences, 22% of them seen only once. Material: peripheral blood. The receptor set was obtained from a woman younger than 35 with stable Graves' hyperthyroidism. Some clones in this sample may be carry-over from other donors' samples.

The chain carries TRBV2 and TRBJ1-6; D uncertain. The V and J ends lost 8 bases and 8 bases respectively, with 16 bases between them. Germline CDR1 is SNHLY and CDR2 is FYNNEI. The CDR3 covers 14 residues. The CDR3 bases are TGTGCCAGCCAAACCTACGGGGTTGATTCACCCCTCCACTTT. It translates to CASQTYGVDSPLHF.

A few counts support this clonotype. A much larger clone lies a single base off, so this may be a read error. The chain couples TRBV12-3 or TRBV12-4 to TRBJ1-1; D call uncertain. The CDR3 runs 13 residues. In nucleotides, the CDR3 is TGTGCCAACAGTTTTATGAAGGGCTCTGAAGCTTTCTTT. Its protein product is CANSFMKGSEAFF.

In its sample, this clonotype was seen many times. The chain links TRBV12-3 or TRBV12-4 to TRBJ1-5; D possibly corresponds to TRBD1 (5 bases). The CDR3 runs to 12 residues. Deletions cut 7 bases from V and 7 bases from J, with 11 bases between. CDR3 DNA sequence: TGTGCCAGCACCCGGGGGGACCAGCCCCAGCATTTT. Translation: CASTRGDQPQHF.

This clonotype appeared a few times. The chain couples TRBV20-1 to TRBJ2-4; 7 bases match TRBD2. The length of the CDR3 is 16 residues. Germline loops: CDR1 DFQATT, CDR2 SNEGSKA (reference sequence). The V segment lost 6 bases and the J segment 0 bases; nucleotides outside the gene matches: 11. CDR3 nucleotide sequence: TGCAGTGCCCCGGGCCCCGGCGGGGGAGCCAAAAACATTCAGTACTTC. This codes for CSAPGPGGGAKNIQYF.

In this sample, this clonotype turned up many times. The J gene is TRBJ2-4, the V gene TRBV2; weak D call: TRBD2 (6 bases). Per the germline V gene, CDR1 is SNHLY and CDR2 is FYNNEI. The CDR3 runs to 14 residues. The V and J ends lost 5 bases and 6 bases respectively, with 14 bases between them. As DNA, the CDR3 is TGTGCCAGCAGTTATCCCGGGGGTGGAAACATTCAGTACTTC. This codes for CASSYPGGGNIQYF.

This clonotype was observed a handful of times. An end of the junction does not agree with germline; a read error may underlie this. The chain carries TRBV2 and TRBJ2-4; D is possibly TRBD2 (6 bases). CDR3 length: 14 amino acids. CDR1 is SNHLY and CDR2 is FYNNEI in the germline V gene. The CDR3: CASNNGGSKNIKYF. The CDR3 DNA reads TGTGCCAGCAATAATGGAGGGTCCAAAAACATTAAGTACTTC.

The chain is built from TRBV2 and TRBJ1-3; D is perhaps TRBD1 (6 bases). V lost 2 bases to trimming and J lost 2 bases, with 10 bases between them. The CDR3 loop spans 15 amino acids. From germline, CDR1 is SNHLY and CDR2 FYNNEI. The CDR3 nucleotides read TGTGCCAGCAGTGAATTCAGGGGTACTGGAAACACCATATATTTT. This gives the protein CASSEFRGTGNTIYF.

This clonotype was seen at least ten times. The chain employs TRBV20-1 and TRBJ1-2, with 10 bases identical to TRBD1. The germline V gene has CDR1 DFQATT and CDR2 SNEGSKA (reference sequence). There are 15 residues in the CDR3. Germline trimming cut 0 bases from V and 3 bases from J; bases unmatched to any gene: 4. The CDR3 protein is CSARDQGTGDYGYTF. The CDR3 DNA sequence: TGCAGTGCTAGAGATCAAGGGACAGGGGACTATGGCTACACCTTC.